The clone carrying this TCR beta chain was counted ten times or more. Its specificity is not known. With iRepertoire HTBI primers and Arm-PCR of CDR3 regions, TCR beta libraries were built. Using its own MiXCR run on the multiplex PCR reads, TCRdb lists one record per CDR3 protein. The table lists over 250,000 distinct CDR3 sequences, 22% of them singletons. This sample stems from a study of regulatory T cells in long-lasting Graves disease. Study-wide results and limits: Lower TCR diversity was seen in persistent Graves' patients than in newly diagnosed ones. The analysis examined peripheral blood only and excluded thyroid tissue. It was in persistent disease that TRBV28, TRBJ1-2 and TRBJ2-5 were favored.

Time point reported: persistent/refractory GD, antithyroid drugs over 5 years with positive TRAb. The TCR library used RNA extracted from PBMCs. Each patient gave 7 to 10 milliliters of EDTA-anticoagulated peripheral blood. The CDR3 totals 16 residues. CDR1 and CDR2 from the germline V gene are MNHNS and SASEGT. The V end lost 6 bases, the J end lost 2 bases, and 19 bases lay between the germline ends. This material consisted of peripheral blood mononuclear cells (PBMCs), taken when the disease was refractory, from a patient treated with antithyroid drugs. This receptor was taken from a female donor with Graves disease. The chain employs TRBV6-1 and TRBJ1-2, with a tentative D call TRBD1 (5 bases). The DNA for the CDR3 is TGTGCCAGCAGCCCCCAATATCCGGGACTAAACTATGGCTACACCTTC. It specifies CASSPQYPGLNYGYTF.